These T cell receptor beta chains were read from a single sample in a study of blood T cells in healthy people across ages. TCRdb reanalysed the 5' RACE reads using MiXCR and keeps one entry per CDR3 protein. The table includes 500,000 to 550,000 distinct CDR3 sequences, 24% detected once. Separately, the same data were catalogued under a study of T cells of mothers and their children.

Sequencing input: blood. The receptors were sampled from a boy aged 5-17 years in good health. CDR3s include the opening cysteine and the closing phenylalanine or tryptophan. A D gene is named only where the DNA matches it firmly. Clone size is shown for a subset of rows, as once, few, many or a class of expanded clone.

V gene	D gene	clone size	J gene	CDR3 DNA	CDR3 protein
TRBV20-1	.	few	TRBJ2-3	TGCAGTGCTAGATTGCCTAGCAAGGGTACAGATACGCAGTATTTT	CSARLPSKGTDTQYF
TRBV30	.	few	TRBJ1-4	TGTGCCTGCAACCCGTCAGGTAGTGAAAAACTGTTTTTT	CACNPSGSEKLFF
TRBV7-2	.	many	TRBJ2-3	TGTGCCAGCAGCTGGATATACGGGATCCCAGATACGCAGTATTTT	CASSWIYGIPDTQYF
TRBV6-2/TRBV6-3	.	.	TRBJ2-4	TGTGCCAGCAGTTACAGCGGGTCCGAACAGGGACTAGCCAAAAACATTCAGTACTTC	CASSYSGSEQGLAKNIQYF
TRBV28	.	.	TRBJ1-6	TGTGCCAGCAGTACCGGGGGGATAGGTAATTCACCCCTCCACTTT	CASSTGGIGNSPLHF
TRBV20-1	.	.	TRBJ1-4	TGCAGTGCTAAAGGACGGTCCGAAAGACTGTTTTTT	CSAKGRSERLFF
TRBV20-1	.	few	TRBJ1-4	TGCAGTGCTAGAGACCCGAAACAGGGTGGTAAGAATGAAAAACTGTTTTTT	CSARDPKQGGKNEKLFF
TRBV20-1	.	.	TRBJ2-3	TGCAGTGCTAGAGCGACCGGGAGTGCCCCAGATACGCAGTATTTT	CSARATGSAPDTQYF
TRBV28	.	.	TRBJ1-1	TGTGCCAGCAGTGACCCCACTCCGGGTAAGGCTTTCTTT	CASSDPTPGKAFF
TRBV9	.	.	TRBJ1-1	TGTGCCAGCAGCGCCCCGGGGCCTGAAGCTTTCTTT	CASSAPGPEAFF
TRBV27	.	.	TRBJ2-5	TGTGCCAGCAGGAAGGGGGTAGGGGAGACCCAGTACTTC	CASRKGVGETQYF
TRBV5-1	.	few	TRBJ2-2	TGCGCCAGCAGCTTGGCCGGGGACCCTAACACCGGGGAGCTGTTTTTT	CASSLAGDPNTGELFF
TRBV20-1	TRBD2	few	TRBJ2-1	TGCAGTGCTAGGGTCCTGATAGCGGGAGGATACAATGAGCAGTTCTTC	CSARVLIAGGYNEQFF
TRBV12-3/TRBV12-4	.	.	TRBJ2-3	TGTGCCAGCAGTTTGAAGGCAGATACGCAGTATTTT	CASSLKADTQYF
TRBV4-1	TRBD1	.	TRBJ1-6	TGCGCCAGCAGCCAGGCCACAGGGGGTCGGGGTTCACCCCTCCACTTT	CASSQATGGRGSPLHF
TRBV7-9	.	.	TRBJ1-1	TGTGCCAGCAGCTGGAAGGGGCAGGTCATGAACACTGAAGCTTTCTTT	CASSWKGQVMNTEAFF
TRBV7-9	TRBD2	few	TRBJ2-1	TGTGCCAGCAGCCGTAGACTAGCGCCCTACAATGAGCAGTTCTTC	CASSRRLAPYNEQFF
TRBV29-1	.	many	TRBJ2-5	TGCAGCGTTGGAAGAAAGGACAGAAATCGAGGGACCCAGTACTTC	CSVGRKDRNRGTQYF
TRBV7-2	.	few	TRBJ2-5	TGTGCCAGCAGCTTGGCAGTGATCGGGTCGGCCCAGTACTTC	CASSLAVIGSAQYF
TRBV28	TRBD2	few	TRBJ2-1	TGTGCCAGCAGGCTAGTAGCGGGAGCGGCCTTCGAGCAGTTCTTC	CASRLVAGAAFEQFF
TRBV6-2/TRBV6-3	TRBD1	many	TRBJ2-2	TGTGCCAGCAGCAAGACAGGGGTGAACACCGGGGAGCTGTTTTTT	CASSKTGVNTGELFF
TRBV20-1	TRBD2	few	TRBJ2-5	TGCAGTGCTAGAGATATTTACGCGTCGGGGAGGGAAGAGACCCAGTACTTC	CSARDIYASGREETQYF
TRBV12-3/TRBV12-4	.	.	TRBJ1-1	TGTGCCAGCAGTTTAGCGCTCAGGGCCCCATTGTCCATGAACACTGAAGCTTTCTTT	CASSLALRAPLSMNTEAFF
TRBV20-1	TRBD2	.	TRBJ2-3	TGCAGTGCTAGAGTTTATGGGGGGGAGGGCACAGATACGCAGTATTTT	CSARVYGGEGTDTQYF
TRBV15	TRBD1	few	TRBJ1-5	TGTGCCACCAGCAGAGATGGACAAGGGGGCAGTCAGCCCCAGCAGTTT	CATSRDGQGGSQPQQF
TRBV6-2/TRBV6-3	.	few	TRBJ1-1	TGTGCCAGCAGTTACCATGCGGGCAGGGTGAACACTGAAGCTTTCTTT	CASSYHAGRVNTEAFF
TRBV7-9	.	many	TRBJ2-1	TGTGCCAGCAGCTTCGGGCGGAGTGGCAATGAGCAGTTCTTC	CASSFGRSGNEQFF
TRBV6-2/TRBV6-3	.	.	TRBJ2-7	TGTGCCAGCAGCTCCTACCCCGGGACTGAGGATACCTACGAGCAGTACTTC	CASSSYPGTEDTYEQYF
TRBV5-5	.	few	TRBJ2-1	TGTGCCAGCAGCTTTGGGTGGGCATCCTACAATGAGCAGTTCTTC	CASSFGWASYNEQFF
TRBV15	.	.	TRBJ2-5	TGTGCCACGGAGCAGGGGCCAAGGGAGACCCAGTACTTC	CATEQGPRETQYF
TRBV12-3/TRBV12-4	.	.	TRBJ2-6	TGTGCCAGCAGTCCTCGCAGGGCACACTCTGGGGCCAACGTCCTGACTTTC	CASSPRRAHSGANVLTF
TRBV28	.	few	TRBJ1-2	TGTGCCACCTCCCAGGGCGGCTATGGCTACACCTTC	CATSQGGYGYTF
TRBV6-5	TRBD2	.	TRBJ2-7	TGTGCCAGCAGTGATCTTGCTAGCGGGAGACGCTACGAGCAGTACTTC	CASSDLASGRRYEQYF
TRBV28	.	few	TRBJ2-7	TGTGCCAGCAGCGGAATCCGGGACACCGAAAACGAGCAGTACTTC	CASSGIRDTENEQYF
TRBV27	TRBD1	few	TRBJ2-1	TGTGCCAGCAGTTTGATTACAGGGGTGGATGAGCAGTTCTTC	CASSLITGVDEQFF
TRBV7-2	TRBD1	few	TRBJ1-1	TGTGCCAGCAGCCCCTGGACAGGGGAGAACACTGAAGCTTTCTTT	CASSPWTGENTEAFF
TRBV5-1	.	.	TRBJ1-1	TGCGCCAGCAGCCCCGGGGGAAGGGTGAACACTGAAGCTTTCTTT	CASSPGGRVNTEAFF
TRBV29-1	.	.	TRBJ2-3	TGCAGCGCCTATAACAGGGACCCAGATACGCAGTATTTT	CSAYNRDPDTQYF
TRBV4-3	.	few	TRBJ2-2	TGCGCCAGCAGCCAAGAGATGGTTAAGGAAACCGGGGAGCTGTTTTTT	CASSQEMVKETGELFF
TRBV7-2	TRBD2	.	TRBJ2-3	TGTGCCAGCAGCCCAGTAGCGGGGGGATTCACAGATACGCAGTATTTT	CASSPVAGGFTDTQYF
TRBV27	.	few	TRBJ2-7	TGTGCCAGCAGACACCCTGACAGCTACGAGCAGTACTTC	CASRHPDSYEQYF
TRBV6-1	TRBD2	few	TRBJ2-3	TGTGCCAGCAGTGAACCTAGCGGGGATCCCAAGTATTTT	CASSEPSGDPKYF
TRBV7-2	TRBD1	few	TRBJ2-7	TGTGCCAGCAGCCAGAAGATAGGACAGGGTACCTACGAGCAGTACTTC	CASSQKIGQGTYEQYF